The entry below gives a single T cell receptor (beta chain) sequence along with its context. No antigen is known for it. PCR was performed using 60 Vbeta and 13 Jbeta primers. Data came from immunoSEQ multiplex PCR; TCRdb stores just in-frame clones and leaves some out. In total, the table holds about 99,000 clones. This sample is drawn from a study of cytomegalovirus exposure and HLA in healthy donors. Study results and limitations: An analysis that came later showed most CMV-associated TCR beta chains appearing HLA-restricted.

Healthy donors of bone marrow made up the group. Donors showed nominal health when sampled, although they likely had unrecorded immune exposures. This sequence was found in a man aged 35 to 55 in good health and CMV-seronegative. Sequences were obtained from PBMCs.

Written as DNA, the CDR3 is TGCAGCGTACTCGTGGGGGCGTACAACACTGAAGCTTTCTTT. It is translated as CSVLVGAYNTEAFF. The rearrangement links TRBV29-1 to TRBJ1-1; D may be TRBD1 (6 bases). This CDR3 has 14 residues. Germline-derived CDR1 and CDR2 are SQVTM and ANQGSEA. V lost 6 bases, J lost 2 bases, and 16 bases lay in between.